These 20 T cell receptor beta chains were all obtained from the same sample, sequenced in a study of blood T cell repertoires in COVID-19. Here immunoSEQ multiplex PCR was the method, and the copy in TCRdb shows in-frame clones only, minus some. The repertoire holds 300,000 to 350,000 clones, about 90% seen once, with around 3.5% in the top ten. The sequenced sample was peripheral blood. The receptors here all came from a woman between 18 and 30 years old who had recovered from COVID-19.

V gene TRBV19 combines with J gene TRBJ1-1; TRBD1 aligns across 11 bases. V gave up 7 bases and J gave up 1 base; unmatched junction bases: 5. This CDR3 contains 15 residues. Germline V gene lookup returns CDR1 LNHDA and CDR2 SQIVND (reference sequence). The DNA for the CDR3 is TGTGCCAGTATCCCTGGGACAGGGGGGAACACTGAAGCTTTCTTT. It codes for CASIPGTGGNTEAFF.

V and J are TRBV6-4 and TRBJ2-1; maybe TRBD1 (7 bases). The CDR3 length is 15 residues. Germline-derived CDR1 and CDR2 are MRHNA and SNTAGT. The V gene lost 4 bases and the J gene lost 7 bases, with 17 bases spanning the gap. The DNA for the CDR3 is TGTGCCAGCAGTGCCGCGGCAGGGGGGTGGAATGAGCAGTTCTTC. Protein sequence: CASSAAAGGWNEQFF.

This sequence joins TRBV11-3 and TRBJ2-1; D call uncertain. From germline, CDR1 is SGHNT and CDR2 YENEEA. The ends were cut back, 3 bases at V and 6 bases at J, with 3 bases in the middle. The CDR3 runs to 11 residues. The CDR3 loop is CASSFGNEQFF. The CDR3 DNA follows: TGTGCCAGCAGCTTCGGCAATGAGCAGTTCTTC.

This chain links TRBV18 with TRBJ1-2, with D hard to call. This CDR3 spans 14 amino acids. V was shortened by 6 bases and J by 7 bases, with 18 bases between the two germline ends. Germline CDR1 reads KGHSH; CDR2 reads LQKENI. The CDR3 nucleotides read TGTGCCAGCTCGCCTAACGGGGTTTCTCTTGGCTACACCTTC. Its protein product is CASSPNGVSLGYTF.

The V and J genes are TRBV10-2 and TRBJ2-7, with D possibly TRBD2 on 5 matching bases. The CDR3 extends over 14 amino acids. Deletions cut 2 bases from V and 1 base from J, with 9 bases between. Looked up from germline, CDR1 is WSHSY and CDR2 is SAAADI. Written as DNA, the CDR3 is TGCGCCAGCAGTGAGCTAGCCAGGTCCTACGAGCAGTACGTC. This sequence encodes CASSELARSYEQYV.

The sample holds a few counts of this clone. The chain joins TRBV7-9 to TRBJ2-1; 9 bases map to TRBD2. Germline V CDR1 and CDR2: SEHNR, FQNEAQ (reference sequence). The CDR3 totals 17 residues. V shed 5 bases, J shed 9 bases, and the junction held 17 bases outside the gene matches. The CDR3 DNA reads TGTGCCAGCAGCCTGGGGTATAGCGGGAGCAAGGAGGTTGAGCAGTTCTTC. Amino acid sequence: CASSLGYSGSKEVEQFF.

This sequence joins TRBV23-1 and TRBJ2-7; 9 positions agree with TRBD2. TRBV23-1 is an open reading frame whose function is uncertain. This CDR3 is built from 12 residues. The V segment lost 5 bases and the J segment 5 bases; nucleotides outside the gene matches: 1. CDR3 DNA: TGCGCCAGCAGTGGACTAGCGAACGAGCAGTACGTC. Encoded protein: CASSGLANEQYV.

This clone was seen just once. The chain carries TRBV5-6 and TRBJ2-3; 8 bases line up with TRBD1. This CDR3 contains 16 residues. The V gene end was trimmed by 0 bases and the J gene end by 1 base; junction bases not matched to a gene: 4. Germline assignment: CDR1 SGHDT and CDR2 YYEEEE. CDR3 protein: CASSLGPTGGTDTQYF. The CDR3 DNA reads as TGTGCCAGCAGCTTGGGACCGACAGGGGGCACAGATACGCAGTATTTT. Filled out from reference TRBV5-6 and TRBJ2-3, the complete variable domain reads DAGVTQSPTHLIKTRGQQVTLRCSPKSGHDTVSWYQQALGQGPQFIFQYYEEEERQRGNFPDRFSGHQFPNYSSELNVNALLLGDSALYLCASSLGPTGGTDTQYFGPGTRLTVL.

This chain connects TRBV9 to TRBJ1-5; TRBD1 aligns across 7 bases. The V segment lost 4 bases and the J segment 5 bases; nucleotides outside the gene matches: 18. Germline assignment: CDR1 SGDLS and CDR2 YYNGEE. The CDR3 is 18 residues long. In DNA, the CDR3 is TGTGCCAGCAGCTTCAAGCCCTTAGGGGACAGACTTTATCAGCCCCAGCATTTT. This translates into CASSFKPLGDRLYQPQHF.

This rearrangement joins TRBV10-3 to TRBJ2-2, with 9 bases lining up with TRBD2. This CDR3 region has 15 residues. Germline V gene lookup returns CDR1 ENHRY and CDR2 SYGVKD. Germline trimming cut 4 bases from V and 4 bases from J; bases unmatched to any gene: 4. Here the CDR3 DNA reads TGTGCCATCAGTGGTGCGGGAGGGCGCACCGGGGAGCTGTTTTTT. Protein product: CAISGAGGRTGELFF.

The chain couples TRBV3-1 (or the pseudogene TRBV3-2) to TRBJ1-1; maybe TRBD1 (5 bases). V lost 1 base and J lost 3, with 9 bases in between. The germline V gene has CDR1 LGHDT and CDR2 YNNKEL (reference sequence). The CDR3 length is 14 residues. The CDR3 sequence: CASSQVQADTEAFF. DNA of the CDR3: TGTGCCAGCAGCCAAGTACAGGCCGACACTGAAGCTTTCTTT.

The chain carries TRBV5-1 and TRBJ2-5, with 15 bases matching TRBD2. This CDR3 has 17 residues. The V gene end was trimmed by 6 bases and the J gene end by 3 bases; junction bases not matched to a gene: 9. Germline CDR1 and CDR2: SGHRS and YFSETQ. CDR3 loop: CASTLTGLAGGEETQYF. For the CDR3, the DNA is TGCGCCAGCACCCTGACGGGACTAGCGGGAGGTGAAGAGACCCAGTACTTC.

The V gene is TRBV27, the J gene TRBJ1-2; TRBD1 matches at 7 bases. This CDR3 is built from 17 residues. The ends lost 3 bases at V and 2 bases at J; junction bases unmatched: 12. CDR1 and CDR2 (germline): MNHEY, SMNVEV (reference sequence). CDR3 amino acids: CASSFGLFGRGNYGYTF. For the CDR3, the DNA is TGTGCCAGCAGTTTCGGCCTCTTTGGCAGGGGGAACTATGGCTACACCTTC.

The J gene is TRBJ1-2, the V gene TRBV9; 8 bases align to TRBD1. The CDR3 consists of 18 residues. V was clipped by 3 bases and J by 4 bases; unmatched bases: 17. The germline gives CDR1 SGDLS, CDR2 YYNGEE. The DNA of the CDR3 is TGTGCCAGCAGCGCCTCCCGGGACAGGATCGCTTTGACCTATGGCTACACCTTC. It encodes CASSASRDRIALTYGYTF.

This clone was picked up a small number of times. Different DNA sequences within this sample yield the same CDR3. The chain uses TRBV9 and TRBJ1-2; no definite D call. Between the trimmed V and J ends, which lost 0 bases and 4 bases, there was a span of 7 bases. Per germline, CDR1 SGDLS and CDR2 YYNGEE. The length of the CDR3 is 13 residues. CDR3 sequence (DNA): TGTGCCAGCAGCGTAGGAGGTAGCTATGGCTACACCTTC. Protein sequence: CASSVGGSYGYTF. Supplemented by reference TRBV9 and TRBJ1-2, the full variable domain reads DSGVTQTPKHLITATGQRVTLRCSPRSGDLSVYWYQQSLDQGLQFLIQYYNGEERAKGNILERFSAQQFPDLHSELNLSSLELGDSALYFCASSVGGSYGYTFGSGTRLTVV.

J is TRBJ1-1 and V is TRBV3-1 (or the pseudogene TRBV3-2); 12 nucleotides agree with TRBD1. CDR3 length: 16 amino acids. V shed 2 bases and J 11 bases; nucleotides not matched to a gene: 12. Germline CDR1 is LGHDT and CDR2 is YNNKEL (reference sequence). The CDR3 region has the DNA TGTGCCAGCAGCCAACCTAGGGACAGGGGGCTTGAGGTTGCTTTCTTT. It is translated as CASSQPRDRGLEVAFF.

This rearrangement joins TRBV30 to TRBJ1-2, with D tentatively TRBD1 (6 bases). This CDR3 is built from 14 residues. V was shortened by 3 bases and J by 8 bases, with 19 bases between the two germline ends. Germline V gene data show CDR1 as GTSNPN and CDR2 as SVGIG (reference sequence). CDR3 in DNA: TGTGCCTGGAGCTGGACGGCCGGGGGGGGCGGCTACACCTTC. It is translated as CAWSWTAGGGGYTF.

The rearrangement uses TRBV5-4 and TRBJ2-7; 8 bases line up with TRBD2. Germline lookup yields CDR1 SGHNT and CDR2 YYREEE (reference sequence). This CDR3 spans 13 amino acids. J lost 5 bases, V lost 4 bases, and 5 bases had no gene match. In DNA, the CDR3 is TGTGCCAGCAGCAAGCAAGCGGGAGACGAGCAGTACGTC. The encoded protein is CASSKQAGDEQYV.

The rearrangement uses TRBV18 and TRBJ1-5, with D uncertain. V was clipped by 0 bases and J by 0 bases, with 6 bases between them. CDR3 length equals 15 residues. CDR1 and CDR2 (germline): KGHSH, LQKENI. CDR3 residues: CASSPPGYSNQPQHF. In DNA, the CDR3 is TGTGCCAGCTCACCACCCGGGTATAGCAATCAGCCCCAGCATTTT.

The rearrangement links TRBV18 to TRBJ2-3; a weak D match, TRBD2 (6 bases). In germline, CDR1 is KGHSH, CDR2 LQKENI. CDR3 length equals 13 residues. Between the trimmed V and J ends, which lost 2 bases and 14 bases, there was a span of 17 bases. CDR3 DNA sequence: TGTGCCAGCTCACCAGATACCGGGAGCTCACGGTATTTT. Protein sequence: CASSPDTGSSRYF. Combining the CDR3 with reference TRBV18 and TRBJ2-3 gives the whole variable domain NAGVMQNPRHLVRRRGQEARLRCSPMKGHSHVYWYRQLPEEGLKFMVYLQKENIIDESGMPKERFSAEFPKEGPSILRIQQVVRGDSAAYFCASSPDTGSSRYFGPGTRLTVL.